The count of the clone carrying this T cell receptor (beta chain) is one. The record originates from a study of blood T cell repertoires in COVID-19. Study in general: Samples representing acute and convalescent COVID-19 were sourced from the United States, Italy and Spain.

Produced via immunoSEQ multiplex PCR; TCRdb's table is partial and in-frame only. The table shows more than 65,000 clones, with roughly 85% occurring only once. The sequencing input was peripheral blood. The clonotype was recovered from an elderly man with acute or convalescent COVID-19.

The CDR3 loop reads CASSLRVAGGGSYNEQFF. The CDR3 bases are TGTGCCAGCAGCTTAAGGGTAGCGGGAGGGGGGTCCTACAATGAGCAGTTCTTC. The rearrangement uses TRBV11-2 and TRBJ2-1, with 11 bases identical to TRBD2. Trimming removed 2 bases from V and 1 base from J; junction bases left unmatched: 7. Germline lookup yields CDR1 SGHAT and CDR2 FQNNGV. There are 18 residues in the CDR3.